A selection of T cell receptor beta chains follows, all from one sample in a study of shared clonotypes between healthy human individuals. Profiling relied on immunoSEQ multiplex PCR, and the TCRdb table lists in-frame clones only, not all of them. The repertoire holds fewer than 400,000 clones, with over 65% as singletons. Sequencing was performed on memory CD4+ T cells sorted from blood. These receptors originate from a man younger than 45 in good health. Each CDR3 is given with its conserved first and last residue. Fields, in order: J gene, D gene, clone size, V gene, CDR3 DNA, CDR3 protein. D genes are given only for firm matches. Some rows mark clone size as missing; the rest say once, few, many or name a class of expanded clone.

>TRBJ1-1|.|many|TRBV27
TGTGCCAGCAGTTTGGGGGGGATTGGCGTAAACACTGAAGCTTTCTTT
CASSLGGIGVNTEAFF
>TRBJ1-2|.|.|TRBV2
TGTGCCAGCAGTGAACAGGGACTAAACTATGGCTACACCTTC
CASSEQGLNYGYTF
>TRBJ1-3|.|.|TRBV5-4
TGTGCCAGCAGCTTCGACATCTCTGGAAACACCATATATTTT
CASSFDISGNTIYF
>TRBJ2-7|TRBD1|.|TRBV6-6
TGTGCCAGCAGTGGACAGGGTTACGAGCAGTACTTC
CASSGQGYEQYF
>TRBJ2-1|.|.|TRBV4-2
TGTGCCAGCAGCCAAGAAATACAAAACAATGAGCAGTTCTTC
CASSQEIQNNEQFF
>TRBJ2-6|.|.|TRBV19
TGTGCCAGTAGTACTACGACAGGCTTAAACGTCCTGACTTTC
CASSTTTGLNVLTF
>TRBJ2-1|TRBD2|.|TRBV4-3
TGCGCCAGCAGCCAAGATCCTAGCGGGAGGGTTCAGTTCTTC
CASSQDPSGRVQFF
>TRBJ1-1|.|.|TRBV12-5
TGTGCTAGTGGGTTGGGGTTTACTGAAGCTTTCTTT
CASGLGFTEAFF
>TRBJ2-1|.|.|TRBV28
TGTCCAGCACAGGGAAAGGGAGAGAACAATGAGCAGTTCTTC
CPAQGKGENNEQFF
>TRBJ2-4|.|.|TRBV4-1
TGCGCCAGCAGCCTCTTAAACTTAGCCAAAAACATTCAGTACTTC
CASSLLNLAKNIQYF
>TRBJ2-7|TRBD1|.|TRBV5-1
TGCGCCAGCAGCATGGGACAGGGCTACGAGCAGTACTTC
CASSMGQGYEQYF
>TRBJ2-6|.|.|TRBV6-6
TGTGCCAGCAGTTACTCATCTGGGGCCAACGTCCTGACTTTC
CASSYSSGANVLTF
>TRBJ1-1|.|.|TRBV30
TGTGCAAGGGCAGGGTGGACTGAAGCTTTCTTT
CARAGWTEAFF
>TRBJ1-3|.|.|TRBV5-1
TGCGCCAGCAGCTGGGGCCCTGGGGGCGGTTCAGCAGGGAACTCTGGAAACACCATATATTTT
CASSWGPGGGSAGNSGNTIYF
>TRBJ2-5|.|.|TRBV7-3
TGTGCCAGCAAGGGGGATGGGGAGACCCAGTACTTC
CASKGDGETQYF
>TRBJ2-7|TRBD2|.|TRBV5-4
TGTGCCAGCAGCTGGCAGACTAGCGGGAGCTACGAGCAGTACTTC
CASSWQTSGSYEQYF
>TRBJ2-6|.|.|TRBV29-1
TGCAGCGTTAGGGCGCCACTAGCATACAATCGGGCCAACGTCCTGACTTTC
CSVRAPLAYNRANVLTF
>TRBJ2-2|TRBD1|.|TRBV2
TGTGCCAGCAGCCCGGGACAGGCACCTGGCACCGGGGAGCTGTTTTTT
CASSPGQAPGTGELFF
>TRBJ1-1|TRBD1|.|TRBV10-3
TGTGCCACCCAGGGGGGTAACACTGAAGCTTTCTTT
CATQGGNTEAFF
>TRBJ1-1|.|.|TRBV5-1
TGCGCCAGCAGCTTTTCTTGGGGCACTGAAGCTTTCTTT
CASSFSWGTEAFF
>TRBJ2-7|.|few|TRBV7-6
TGTGCCAGCAGCTTAGGATTAGGGTCCGTGGGGTCCTACGAGCAGTACTTC
CASSLGLGSVGSYEQYF
>TRBJ2-1|.|.|TRBV14
TGTGCCAGCAGCCAAGAAATGGGCAGGCGACGACGCCAGGACTTCAATGAGCAGTTCTTC
CASSQEMGRRRRQDFNEQFF
>TRBJ1-1|TRBD1|.|TRBV14
TGTGCCAGCAGCCAGGCAGGGGGCCTTCACACTGAAGCTTTCTTT
CASSQAGGLHTEAFF
>TRBJ2-7|.|.|TRBV5-1
TGCGCCAGCAGCTTGGGACCCGGCCGCCACTACGAGCAGTACTTC
CASSLGPGRHYEQYF
>TRBJ2-5|.|.|TRBV7-3
TGTGCCAGCAGCCCATCGGGGCCTGGGACCCAGTACTTC
CASSPSGPGTQYF
>TRBJ1-1|TRBD1|.|TRBV27
TGTGCCAGCAGTGGGGACAGGGGTTGGTCTGAAGCTTTCTTT
CASSGDRGWSEAFF
>TRBJ1-1|.|.|TRBV18
TGTGCCAGCTCACCAGAGGGACCCGGAGCTTTCTTT
CASSPEGPGAFF
>TRBJ2-1|TRBD2|.|TRBV11-3
TGTGCCAGCAGCTTAGATAGTCCTAGCGGGAGGGGGGGTGAGCAGTTCTTC
CASSLDSPSGRGGEQFF
>TRBJ2-7|.|.|TRBV19
TGTGCCAGTAGTGTCAGGGGGGCCTACGAGCAGTACTTC
CASSVRGAYEQYF
>TRBJ2-7|.|.|TRBV11-3
TGTGCCAGCAGCTTATCCCCGTCGGGAAGCGAGCAGTACTTC
CASSLSPSGSEQYF
>TRBJ1-1|TRBD1|many|TRBV10-3
TGTGCCATAGGGACAGGCCCGAGCACTGAAGCTTTCTTT
CAIGTGPSTEAFF
>TRBJ2-2|.|.|TRBV11-3
TGTGCCAGCAGCCGATTCGGGTCCTCCACCGGGGAGCTGTTTTTT
CASSRFGSSTGELFF
>TRBJ2-1|.|few|TRBV15
TGTGCCACCAGCTCAGGGGCCTCCTACAATGAGCAGTTCTTC
CATSSGASYNEQFF
>TRBJ2-3|.|few|TRBV20-1
TGCAGTGCTAGTGGTAGTGCTACGCAGTATTTT
CSASGSATQYF
>TRBJ2-5|.|once|TRBV5-1
TGCGCCAGCAGCTTTAGGGGGGATAGGGAAGAGACCCAGTACTTC
CASSFRGDREETQYF
>TRBJ1-2|TRBD1|few|TRBV7-9
TGTGCCAGCAGCCCCACCTCGGGACAGATTAACTATGGCTACACCTTC
CASSPTSGQINYGYTF
>TRBJ2-7|TRBD2|.|TRBV2
TGTGCCAGAGCAAGTGGCCTAGCGGGAGCCTGGAGGGCCGAGCAGTACTTC
CARASGLAGAWRAEQYF
>TRBJ1-5|.|.|TRBV18
TGTGCCAGCTCACCAGGGCAGGGAGGACGGCTGAGCAATCAGCCCCAGCATTTT
CASSPGQGGRLSNQPQHF
>TRBJ2-1|.|.|TRBV10-3
TGTGCCATCAGTGAGTCGCGAGGGAGCTCCTACAATGAGCAGTTCTTC
CAISESRGSSYNEQFF
>TRBJ1-1|TRBD1|few|TRBV5-8
TGTGCCAGCAGCACAGGAAACAGGGGTAATCTTTTCTTT
CASSTGNRGNLFF
>TRBJ2-2|TRBD1|.|TRBV28
TGTGCCAGCAGTCTGGACAGGGTTGCGACCGGGGAGCTGTTTTTT
CASSLDRVATGELFF
>TRBJ1-2|TRBD1|.|TRBV30
TGTGCCTGGGGGGACAGGGATTATGGCTACACCTTC
CAWGDRDYGYTF
>TRBJ2-3|.|once|TRBV7-9
TGTGCCAGCAGCTTATCCCGTAGCGAGGGAACAGATACGCAGTATTTT
CASSLSRSEGTDTQYF
>TRBJ2-2|.|few|TRBV18
TGTGCCAGCTCAGCGGTGAGAGACACCGGGGAGCTGTTTTTT
CASSAVRDTGELFF
>TRBJ2-7|.|.|TRBV5-1
TGCGCCAGCAGCTTGAAGGGTGGGGGCAGTTCCTACGAGCAGTACTTC
CASSLKGGGSSYEQYF
>TRBJ1-1|.|few|TRBV6-6
TGTGCCAGCAGTTACCAACGGGGGAACACTGAAGCTTTCTTT
CASSYQRGNTEAFF
>TRBJ2-7|TRBD2|.|TRBV18
TGTGCCAGCTCACCATCCCTCCCGCGGGAGGCTACGGAGCAGTACTTC
CASSPSLPREATEQYF
>TRBJ2-1|.|.|TRBV28
TGTGCCAGCAGTGCCATTAAGGATACTAGCATCTATGAGCAGTTCTTC
CASSAIKDTSIYEQFF
>TRBJ2-3|TRBD2|.|TRBV7-2
TGTGCCAGCAGCTTAGTGAGCGGGAGGGGAGATACGCAGTATTTT
CASSLVSGRGDTQYF
>TRBJ2-7|TRBD2|.|TRBV27
TGTGCCAGCAGATATAGCGGGAGGGTGTACGAGCAGTACTTC
CASRYSGRVYEQYF
>TRBJ1-6|.|.|TRBV7-2
TGTGCCAGCAGCTTAGGAGCGGTACGACACTATAATTCACCCCTCCACTTT
CASSLGAVRHYNSPLHF
>TRBJ2-1|.|.|TRBV6-4
TGTGCCAGCAGTGAGCAGCTACACAATGAGCAGTTCTTC
CASSEQLHNEQFF
>TRBJ2-1|.|.|TRBV19
TGTGCCAGTAGTATTGTCAGTTCGGGCTACAATGAGCAGTTCTTC
CASSIVSSGYNEQFF